Reported below is one T cell receptor beta chain. About 10 ml fresh peripheral blood yielded the PBMCs. RNA transcripts served as the template for amplifying TCR beta CDR3 regions. RT-PCR in the first round (using the HTBI primer set) targeted the TCR CDR3. TCRdb ran MiXCR on the multiplex PCR reads and lists one entry per CDR3 protein. The data show around 350,000 distinct CDR3 sequences, about a sixth seen once. The data derive from a study of T cells in Graves' hyperthyroidism and ophthalmopathy. Overall study context: At the time of initial diagnosis and before any treatment, peripheral blood was collected.

The germline V gene has CDR1 MGHRA and CDR2 YSYEKL. The CDR3 extends over 16 amino acids. V lost 3 bases, J lost 5 bases, and 12 bases stayed unmatched. V usage is TRBV4-1 and J usage is TRBJ1-1; 7 bases fit TRBD1. The sequencing sample was made of blood. This clonotype originated in a woman in her twenties or thirties with Graves' hyperthyroidism that later progressed to Graves' ophthalmopathy. The CDR3 DNA reads TGCGCCAGCAGCCAGATTACAGGGGTTGGCTTTACTGAAGCTTTCTTT. It encodes CASSQITGVGFTEAFF.